The 4 T cell receptor beta chains reported below all come from one sample, sequenced in a study of cytomegalovirus exposure and HLA in healthy donors. Use of 60 Vbeta and 13 Jbeta primers characterized the PCR. Data came from immunoSEQ multiplex PCR; TCRdb stores just in-frame clones and leaves some out. This table holds tens of thousands of clones. What was sequenced was PBMCs. The receptors were sampled from a woman aged 18-30 years in good health and CMV-seronegative.

Comment on this clone: The junction does not match germline at one end; this may be a read error. V gene TRBV18 combines with J gene TRBJ2-7; D gene unclear. CDR3 length: 13 amino acids. In germline, CDR1 is KGHSH, CDR2 LQKENI. The DNA for the CDR3 is TGTGCCAGCTCGCCACAGCACTCCTACGAGCAGTACTTC. The encoded protein is CASSPQHSYEQYF. The full variable domain, in which reference TRBV18 and TRBJ2-7 provide the parts outside the CDR3, is NAGVMQNPRHLVRRRGQEARLRCSPMKGHSHVYWYRQLPEEGLKFMVYLQKENIIDESGMPKERFSAEFPKEGPSILRIQQVVRGDSAAYFCASSPQHSYEQYFGPGTRLTVT.

The chain uses TRBV7-9 and TRBJ2-7, with 8 positions matching TRBD1. The CDR3 has 12 amino acids. Germline assignment: CDR1 SEHNR and CDR2 FQNEAQ (reference sequence). V dropped 9 bases and J dropped 6; count of bases not matched to a gene: 7. As DNA, the CDR3 is TGTGCCAGTCGACAGGGGTTCTCCGAGCAGTACTTC. It codes for CASRQGFSEQYF. The full variable domain, completed using reference TRBV7-9 and TRBJ2-7, is DTGVSQNPRHKITKRGQNVTFRCDPISEHNRLYWYRQTLGQGPEFLTYFQNEAQLEKSRLLSDRFSAERPKGSFSTLEIQRTEQGDSAMYLCASRQGFSEQYFGPGTRLTVT.

The J gene is TRBJ2-7, the V gene TRBV27; 10 bases align to TRBD1. J gave up 5 bases and V 8 bases, and 12 bases lay outside the gene matches. This CDR3 contains 15 residues. From germline, CDR1 is MNHEY and CDR2 SMNVEV (reference sequence). CDR3 in amino acids: CASGHLTGGVDEQYF. CDR3 DNA: TGTGCCAGCGGGCACTTGACAGGGGGCGTTGACGAGCAGTACTTC.

The chain couples TRBV6-1 to TRBJ2-7; maybe TRBD2 (7 bases). The CDR3 extends over 15 amino acids. Trimming took 1 base from V and 3 from J, leaving 13 bases between them. From germline, CDR1 is MNHNS and CDR2 SASEGT. CDR3 residues: CASSEEGGGGYEQYF. As DNA, the CDR3 is TGTGCCAGCAGTGAAGAGGGGGGAGGGGGCTACGAGCAGTACTTC.